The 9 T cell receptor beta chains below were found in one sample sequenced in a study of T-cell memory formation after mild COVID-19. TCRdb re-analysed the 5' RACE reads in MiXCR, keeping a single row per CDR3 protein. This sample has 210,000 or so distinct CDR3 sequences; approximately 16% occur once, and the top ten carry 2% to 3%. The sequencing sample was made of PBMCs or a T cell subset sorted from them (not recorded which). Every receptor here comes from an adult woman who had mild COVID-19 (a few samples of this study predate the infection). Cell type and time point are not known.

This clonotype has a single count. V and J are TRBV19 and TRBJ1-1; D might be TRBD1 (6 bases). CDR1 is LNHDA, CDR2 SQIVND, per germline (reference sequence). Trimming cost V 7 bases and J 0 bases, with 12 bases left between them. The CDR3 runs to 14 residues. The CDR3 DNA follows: TGTGCCAGTACCCCGGGACAATTGAACACTGAAGCTTTCTTT. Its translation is CASTPGQLNTEAFF.

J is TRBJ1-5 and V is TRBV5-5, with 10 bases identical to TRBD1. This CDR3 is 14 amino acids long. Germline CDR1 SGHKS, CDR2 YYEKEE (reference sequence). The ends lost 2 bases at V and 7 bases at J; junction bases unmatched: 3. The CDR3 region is CASSFKTGGQPQHF. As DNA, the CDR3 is TGTGCCAGCAGCTTTAAGACAGGGGGCCAGCCCCAGCATTTT. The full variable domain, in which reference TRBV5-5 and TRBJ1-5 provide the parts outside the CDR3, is DAGVTQSPTHLIKTRGQQVTLRCSPISGHKSVSWYQQVLGQGPQFIFQYYEKEERGRGNFPDRFSARQFPNYSSELNVNALLLGDSALYLCASSFKTGGQPQHFGDGTRLSIL.

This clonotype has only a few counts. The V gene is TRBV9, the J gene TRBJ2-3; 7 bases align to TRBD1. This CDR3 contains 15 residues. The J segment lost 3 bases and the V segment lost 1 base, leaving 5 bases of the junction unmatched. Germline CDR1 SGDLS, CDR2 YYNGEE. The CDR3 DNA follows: TGTGCCAGCAGCGTACAGACAGGGTGGACAGATACGCAGTATTTT. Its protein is CASSVQTGWTDTQYF.

DNA of the CDR3: TGTGCCACCAGCGTCGGAGGTAGGGCTGGCTACACCTTC. Its translation is CATSVGGRAGYTF. The chain recombines TRBV15 with TRBJ1-2; D gene ambiguous. Germline CDR1 reads LNHNV; CDR2 reads YYDKDF (reference sequence). Trimming cost V 5 bases and J 7 bases, with 14 bases left between them. This CDR3 comprises 13 residues.

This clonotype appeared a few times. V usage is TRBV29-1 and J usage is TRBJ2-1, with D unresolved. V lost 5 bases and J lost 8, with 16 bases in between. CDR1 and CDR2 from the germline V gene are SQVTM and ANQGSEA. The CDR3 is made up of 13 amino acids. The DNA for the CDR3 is TGCAGCGTTAATCTGGGGTCAGGACATGAGCAGTTCTTC. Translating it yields CSVNLGSGHEQFF.

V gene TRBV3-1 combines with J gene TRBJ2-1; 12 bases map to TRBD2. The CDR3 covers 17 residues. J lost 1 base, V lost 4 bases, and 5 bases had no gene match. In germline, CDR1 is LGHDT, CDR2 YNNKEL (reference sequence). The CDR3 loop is CASSLTSGSPSYNEQFF. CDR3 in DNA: TGTGCCAGCAGCCTGACTAGCGGGAGCCCATCCTACAATGAGCAGTTCTTC.

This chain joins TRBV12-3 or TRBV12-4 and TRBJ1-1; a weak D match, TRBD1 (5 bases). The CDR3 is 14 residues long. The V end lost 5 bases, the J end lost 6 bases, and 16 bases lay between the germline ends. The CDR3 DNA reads TGTGCCAGCAGTCCCCAGCGGTGGGGCGCTGAAGCTTTCTTT. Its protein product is CASSPQRWGAEAFF.

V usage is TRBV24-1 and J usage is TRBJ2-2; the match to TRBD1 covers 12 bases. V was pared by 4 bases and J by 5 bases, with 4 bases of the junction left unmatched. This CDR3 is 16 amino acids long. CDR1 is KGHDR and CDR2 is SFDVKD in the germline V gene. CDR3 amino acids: CATSERDRGRTGELFF. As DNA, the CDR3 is TGTGCCACCAGTGAGCGGGACAGGGGGCGTACCGGGGAGCTGTTTTTT.

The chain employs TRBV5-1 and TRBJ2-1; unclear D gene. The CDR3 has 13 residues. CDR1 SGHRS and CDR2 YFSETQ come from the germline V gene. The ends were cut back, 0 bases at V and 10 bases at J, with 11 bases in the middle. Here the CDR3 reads CASSLASGWEQFF. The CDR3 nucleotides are TGCGCCAGCAGCTTGGCCTCTGGTTGGGAGCAGTTCTTC.